The TCR beta chain described here comes from a study of blood T cells in healthy people across ages. Study-wide results and caveats: The diversity estimates, figures obtained from one million T cells, were considered underestimates. The study found more naive CD4+ cells and higher diversity in long-lived than aged donors.

Donors were systemically healthy Caucasian individuals from Russia aged roughly 6 to 90 years. Looked up from germline, CDR1 is SGHTA and CDR2 is FQGNSA. The CDR3 contains 15 residues. The V gene end was trimmed by 6 bases and the J gene end by 5 bases; junction bases not matched to a gene: 6. This clonotype was counted between two and nine times. The antigen is undetermined. For the second PCR, which ran for about 6 to 11 cycles, a sample-barcoded 5' primer and a J-beta primer mix were used. Each CDR3 protein is one row after TCRdb ran MiXCR on the 5' RACE reads. The sample records about 830,000 distinct CDR3 sequences, around 68% being singletons.

The chain carries TRBV7-2 and TRBJ2-3; 12 bases line up with TRBD2. The sequenced sample was blood. The TCR originated in a man aged 25 to 45 in good health. CDR3 region: CASRSSGGAGDTQYF. DNA for the CDR3: TGTGCCAGCAGGTCTAGCGGGGGGGCCGGAGATACGCAGTATTTT.